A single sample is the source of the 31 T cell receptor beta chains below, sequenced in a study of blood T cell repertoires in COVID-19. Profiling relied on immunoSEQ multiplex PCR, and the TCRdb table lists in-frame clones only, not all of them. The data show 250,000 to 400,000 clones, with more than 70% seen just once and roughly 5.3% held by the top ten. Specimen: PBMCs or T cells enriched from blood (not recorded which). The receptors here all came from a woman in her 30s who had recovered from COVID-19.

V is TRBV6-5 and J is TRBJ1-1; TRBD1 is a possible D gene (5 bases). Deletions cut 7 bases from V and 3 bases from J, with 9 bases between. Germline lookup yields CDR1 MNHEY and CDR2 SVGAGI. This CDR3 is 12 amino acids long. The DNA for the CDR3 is TGTGCCAGCACCCGGGGGGACACTGAAGCTTTCTTT. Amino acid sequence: CASTRGDTEAFF.

The CDR3 DNA reads as TGTGCCAGCTTAGGGGGACCCAACTATGGCTACACCTTC. This translates into CASLGGPNYGYTF. The chain combines TRBV3-1 (or the pseudogene TRBV3-2) with TRBJ1-2, with a possible D match to TRBD1 (6 bases). The germline V gene encodes CDR1 LGHDT and CDR2 YNNKEL (reference sequence). The CDR3 length is 13 residues. Trimming cost V 8 bases and J 2 bases, with 12 bases left between them.

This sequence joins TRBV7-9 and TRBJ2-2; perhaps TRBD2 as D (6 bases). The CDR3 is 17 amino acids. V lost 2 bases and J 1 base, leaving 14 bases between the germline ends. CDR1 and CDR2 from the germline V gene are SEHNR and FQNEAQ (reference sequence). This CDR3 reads CASSLSRGEVNTGELFF. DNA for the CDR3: TGTGCCAGCAGCTTAAGTAGAGGGGAGGTGAACACCGGGGAGCTGTTTTTT.

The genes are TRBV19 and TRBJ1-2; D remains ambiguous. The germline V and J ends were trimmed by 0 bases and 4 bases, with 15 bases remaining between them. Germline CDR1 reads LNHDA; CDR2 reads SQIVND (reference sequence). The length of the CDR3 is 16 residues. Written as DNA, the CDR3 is TGTGCCAGTAGTATAGATCTGCCGGGGATAAGCTATGGCTACACCTTC. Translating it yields CASSIDLPGISYGYTF.

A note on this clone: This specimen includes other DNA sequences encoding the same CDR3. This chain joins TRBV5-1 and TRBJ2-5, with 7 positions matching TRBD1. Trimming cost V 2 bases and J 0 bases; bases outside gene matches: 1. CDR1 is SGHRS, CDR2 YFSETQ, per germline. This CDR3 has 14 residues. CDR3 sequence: CASSLQGYQETQYF. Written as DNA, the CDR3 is TGCGCCAGCAGCTTACAGGGGTACCAAGAGACCCAGTACTTC.

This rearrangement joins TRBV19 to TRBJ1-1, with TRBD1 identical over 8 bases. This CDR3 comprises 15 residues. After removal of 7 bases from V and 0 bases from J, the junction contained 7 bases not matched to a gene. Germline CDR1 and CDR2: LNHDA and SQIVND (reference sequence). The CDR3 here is CASTRGQGLNTEAFF. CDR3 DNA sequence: TGTGCCAGTACACGTGGACAGGGTTTGAACACTGAAGCTTTCTTT.

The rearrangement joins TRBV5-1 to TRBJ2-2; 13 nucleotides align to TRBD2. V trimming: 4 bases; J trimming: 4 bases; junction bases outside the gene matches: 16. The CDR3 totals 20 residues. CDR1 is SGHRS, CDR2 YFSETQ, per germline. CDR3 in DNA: TGCGCCAGCAGCGGCCCTAGGACTAGCGGGGGCCCCCACCCCACCGGGGAGCTGTTTTTT. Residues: CASSGPRTSGGPHPTGELFF.

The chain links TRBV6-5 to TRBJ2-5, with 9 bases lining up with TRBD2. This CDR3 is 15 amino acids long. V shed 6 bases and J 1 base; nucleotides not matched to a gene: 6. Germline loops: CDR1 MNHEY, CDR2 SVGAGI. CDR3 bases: TGTGCCAGCAGCCAAGCGGGGGGCCTCCAAGAGACCCAGTACTTC. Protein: CASSQAGGLQETQYF.

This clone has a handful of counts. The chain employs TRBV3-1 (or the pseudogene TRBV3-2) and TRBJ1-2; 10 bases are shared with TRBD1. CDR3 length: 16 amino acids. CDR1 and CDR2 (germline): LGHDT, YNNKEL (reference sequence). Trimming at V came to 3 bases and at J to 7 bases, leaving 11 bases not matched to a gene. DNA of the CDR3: TGTGCCAGCAGCCATGTATCCCGACAGGGGGCTGGTGGCTACACCTTC. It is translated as CASSHVSRQGAGGYTF.

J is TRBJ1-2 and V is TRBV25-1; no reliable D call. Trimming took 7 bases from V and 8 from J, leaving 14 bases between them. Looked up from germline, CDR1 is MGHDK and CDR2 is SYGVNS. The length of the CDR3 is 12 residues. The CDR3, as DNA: TGTGCCAGCACCAGCGGGCCCTCAGGCTACACCTTC. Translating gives CASTSGPSGYTF.

The CDR3 DNA reads TGTGCCAGCAGTTCCCCGATAGGCGGAAAACTGTTTTTT. Amino acids: CASSSPIGGKLFF. This chain joins TRBV27 and TRBJ1-4; D uncertain. V was shortened by 4 bases and J by 10 bases, with 13 bases between the two germline ends. This CDR3 contains 13 residues. Germline CDR1 is MNHEY and CDR2 is SMNVEV (reference sequence).

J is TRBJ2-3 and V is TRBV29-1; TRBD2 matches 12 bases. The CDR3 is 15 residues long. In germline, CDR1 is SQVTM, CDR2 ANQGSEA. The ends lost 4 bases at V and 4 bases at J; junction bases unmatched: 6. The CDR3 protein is CSVAGLAGGSDTQYF. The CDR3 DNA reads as TGCAGCGTTGCTGGTCTAGCGGGGGGGTCAGATACGCAGTATTTT.

CDR3 nucleotides: TGCGCCAGCAGCCAAGATCGGCGGCACTATGGCTACACCTTC. This encodes CASSQDRRHYGYTF. This chain joins TRBV4-3 and TRBJ1-2; D is undetermined. The V and J ends lost 0 bases and 3 bases respectively, with 8 bases between them. Germline CDR1 and CDR2: LGHNA and YSLEER. The CDR3 spans 14 residues.

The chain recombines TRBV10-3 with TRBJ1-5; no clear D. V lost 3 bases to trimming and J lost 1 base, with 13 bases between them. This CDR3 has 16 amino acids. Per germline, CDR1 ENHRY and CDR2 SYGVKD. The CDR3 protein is CAISDLGRGSNQPQHF. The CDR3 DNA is TGTGCCATCAGTGACCTAGGGAGAGGGAGCAATCAGCCCCAGCATTTT.

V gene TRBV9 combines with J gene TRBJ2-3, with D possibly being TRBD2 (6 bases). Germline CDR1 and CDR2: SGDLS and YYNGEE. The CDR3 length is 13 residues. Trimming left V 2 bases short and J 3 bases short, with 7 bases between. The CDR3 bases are TGTGCCAGCAGCGTTGGAGGGACAGATACGCAGTATTTT. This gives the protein CASSVGGTDTQYF.

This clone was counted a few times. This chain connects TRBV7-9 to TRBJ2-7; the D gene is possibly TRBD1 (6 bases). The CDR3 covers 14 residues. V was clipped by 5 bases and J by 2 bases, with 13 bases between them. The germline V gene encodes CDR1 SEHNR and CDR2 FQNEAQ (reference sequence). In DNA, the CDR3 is TGTGCCAGCAGCCCTGCAGACAGGCCCTACGAGCAGTACTTC. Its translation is CASSPADRPYEQYF.

The CDR3 DNA reads TGTGCCAGCAGTCCCCAGGGGGTAATGAACACTGAAGCTTTCTTT. Translation: CASSPQGVMNTEAFF. The chain couples TRBV6-5 to TRBJ1-1; 7 nucleotides line up with TRBD1. This CDR3 is 15 amino acids long. The V and J ends lost 5 bases and 0 bases, in that order; junction bases with no gene match: 6. CDR1 is MNHEY and CDR2 is SVGAGI in the germline V gene.

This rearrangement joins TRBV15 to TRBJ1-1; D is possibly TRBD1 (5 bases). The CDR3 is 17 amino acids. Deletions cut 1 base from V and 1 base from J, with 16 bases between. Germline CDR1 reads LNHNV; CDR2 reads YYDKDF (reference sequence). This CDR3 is CATSRAFAAGGNTEAFF. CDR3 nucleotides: TGTGCCACCAGCAGAGCCTTCGCAGCGGGGGGGAACACTGAAGCTTTCTTT.

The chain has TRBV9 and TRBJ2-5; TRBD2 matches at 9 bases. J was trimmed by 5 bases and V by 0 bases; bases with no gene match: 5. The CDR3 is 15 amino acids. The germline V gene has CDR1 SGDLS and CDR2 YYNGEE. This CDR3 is CASSVASGAGETQYF. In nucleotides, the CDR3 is TGTGCCAGCAGCGTAGCTAGCGGGGCCGGGGAGACCCAGTACTTC.

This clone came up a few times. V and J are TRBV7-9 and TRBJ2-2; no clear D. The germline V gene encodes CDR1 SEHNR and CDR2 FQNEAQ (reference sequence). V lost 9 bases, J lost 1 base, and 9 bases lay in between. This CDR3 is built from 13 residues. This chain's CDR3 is CARPTGNTGELFF. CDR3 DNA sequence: TGTGCCAGACCCACGGGGAACACCGGGGAGCTGTTTTTT.

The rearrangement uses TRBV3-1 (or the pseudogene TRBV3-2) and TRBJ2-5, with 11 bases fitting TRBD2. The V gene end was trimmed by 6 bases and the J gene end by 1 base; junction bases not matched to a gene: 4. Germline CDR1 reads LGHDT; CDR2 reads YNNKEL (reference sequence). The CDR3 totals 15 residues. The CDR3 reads CASSPSGGFQETQYF. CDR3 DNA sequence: TGTGCCAGCAGTCCTAGCGGGGGGTTCCAAGAGACCCAGTACTTC.

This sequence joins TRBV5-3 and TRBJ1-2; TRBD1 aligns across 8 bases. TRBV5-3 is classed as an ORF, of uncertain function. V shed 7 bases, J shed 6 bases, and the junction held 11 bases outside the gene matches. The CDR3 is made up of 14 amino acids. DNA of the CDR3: TGTGCCAGAGGCCCGGACAGGGACTTCGATGGCTACACCTTC. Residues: CARGPDRDFDGYTF.

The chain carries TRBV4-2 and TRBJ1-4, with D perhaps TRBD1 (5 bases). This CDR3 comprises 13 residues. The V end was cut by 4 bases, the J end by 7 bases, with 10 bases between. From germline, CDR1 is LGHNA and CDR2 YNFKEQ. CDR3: CASSLRVSEKLFF. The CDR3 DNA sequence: TGTGCCAGCAGCCTCAGGGTTTCTGAAAAACTGTTTTTT.

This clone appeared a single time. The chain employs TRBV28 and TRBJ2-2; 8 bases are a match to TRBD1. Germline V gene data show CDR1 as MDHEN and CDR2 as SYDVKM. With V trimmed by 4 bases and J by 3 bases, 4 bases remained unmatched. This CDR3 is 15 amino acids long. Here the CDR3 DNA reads TGTGCCAGCAGTTCGGACAGGGAGTACACCGGGGAGCTGTTTTTT. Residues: CASSSDREYTGELFF.

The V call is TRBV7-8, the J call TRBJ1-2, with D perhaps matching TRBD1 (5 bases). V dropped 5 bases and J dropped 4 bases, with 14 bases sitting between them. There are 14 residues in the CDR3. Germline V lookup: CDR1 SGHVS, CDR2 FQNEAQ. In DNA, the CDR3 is TGTGCCAGCAGCAGGGGATCTATCACCTATGGCTACACCTTC. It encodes CASSRGSITYGYTF.

CDR3 amino acids: CASRVGTGATEAFF. The CDR3 DNA sequence: TGCGCCAGCCGTGTGGGGACAGGGGCCACTGAAGCTTTCTTT. J is TRBJ1-1 and V is TRBV10-2, with 10 bases that match TRBD1. V lost 8 bases to trimming and J lost 4 bases; unmatched junction nucleotides: 7. This CDR3 contains 14 residues. Looked up from germline, CDR1 is WSHSY and CDR2 is SAAADI.

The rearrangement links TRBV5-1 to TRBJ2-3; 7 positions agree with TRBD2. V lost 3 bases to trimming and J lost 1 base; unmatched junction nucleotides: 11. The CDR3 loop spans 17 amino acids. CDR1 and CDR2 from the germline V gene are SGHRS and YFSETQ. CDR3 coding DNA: TGCGCCAGCAGCTCCACCTCGAGCGGGGTCCGCACAGATACGCAGTATTTT. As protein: CASSSTSSGVRTDTQYF.

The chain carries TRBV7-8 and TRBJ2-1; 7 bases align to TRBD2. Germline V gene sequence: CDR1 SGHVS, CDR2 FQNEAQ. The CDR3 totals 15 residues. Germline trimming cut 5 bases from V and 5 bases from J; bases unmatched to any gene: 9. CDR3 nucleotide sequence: TGTGCCAGCAGCCGTTGGGAGGGGCTCAACAATGAGCAGTTCTTC. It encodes CASSRWEGLNNEQFF.

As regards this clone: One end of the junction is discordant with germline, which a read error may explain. This CDR3 is CASSRTQLSSNEQFF. CDR3 in DNA: TGTGCCAGCAGCCGAACCCAGTTATCCTCCAATGAGCAGTTCTTC. The J gene is TRBJ2-1, the V gene TRBV5-4; the D is unclear. CDR1 is SGHNT and CDR2 is YYREEE in the germline V gene (reference sequence). This CDR3 is 15 amino acids long.

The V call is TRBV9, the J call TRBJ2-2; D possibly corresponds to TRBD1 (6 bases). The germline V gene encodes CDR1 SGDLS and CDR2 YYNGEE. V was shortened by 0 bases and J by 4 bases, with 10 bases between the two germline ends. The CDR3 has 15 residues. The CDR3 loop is CASSVGSGATGELFF. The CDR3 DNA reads TGTGCCAGCAGCGTAGGTTCAGGGGCCACCGGGGAGCTGTTTTTT.

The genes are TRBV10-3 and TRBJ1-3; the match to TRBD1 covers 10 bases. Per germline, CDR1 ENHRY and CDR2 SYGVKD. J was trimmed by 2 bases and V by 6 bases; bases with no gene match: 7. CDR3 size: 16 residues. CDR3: CAIRPLDRGPGNTIYF. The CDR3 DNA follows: TGTGCCATCAGACCACTAGACAGGGGGCCTGGAAACACCATATATTTT.